Following are 18 T cell receptor beta chains from one sample sequenced in a study of T-cell reconstitution after alpha-beta-depleted transplantation in children. Molecular barcoding with unique molecular identifiers was used for the TCRbeta library. TCRdb re-called the PCR reads through MiXCR, storing one row per CDR3 protein. The table has some 200,000 distinct CDR3 sequences, roughly 9% seen once. Source: PBMCs from the stem cell graft donor, taken from the stem cell graft. The receptors stem from a human donor who donated a stem cell graft to a child with acute lymphoblastic leukemia.

This clonotype was found a few times. The chain has TRBV15 and TRBJ1-1, with D possibly TRBD1 on 6 matching bases. CDR3 length: 15 residues. V gave up 3 bases and J gave up 3 bases, with 14 bases separating them. Per the germline V gene, CDR1 is LNHNV and CDR2 is YYDKDF (reference sequence). CDR3: CATSSGWGADTEAFF. The CDR3 nucleotides read TGTGCCACCAGCAGTGGATGGGGGGCGGACACTGAAGCTTTCTTT.

This clonotype was found a few times. V gene TRBV5-1 combines with J gene TRBJ2-2; 7 positions match TRBD2. J was trimmed by 0 bases and V by 4 bases; bases with no gene match: 6. Germline lookup yields CDR1 SGHRS and CDR2 YFSETQ. This CDR3 spans 16 amino acids. CDR3 region: CASSLKRGANTGELFF. The CDR3 DNA sequence: TGCGCCAGCAGCCTAAAGCGGGGAGCGAACACCGGGGAGCTGTTTTTT.

The chain links TRBV12-3 or TRBV12-4 to TRBJ2-2, with 7 positions matching TRBD2. The CDR3 consists of 16 residues. V was clipped by 7 bases and J by 7 bases; unmatched bases: 15. The CDR3, as DNA: TGTGCCAGCACGTACCGGGCCCCGACGGGGGGCGGGGAGCTGTTTTTT. It specifies CASTYRAPTGGGELFF.

This clonotype was recorded many times. J is TRBJ2-7 and V is TRBV6-5; TRBD1 matches at 8 bases. The CDR3 is made up of 15 amino acids. Germline V gene lookup returns CDR1 MNHEY and CDR2 SVGAGI. V lost 2 bases to trimming and J lost 7 bases; unmatched junction nucleotides: 10. The CDR3 region has the DNA TGTGCCAGCAGTTACGAGACAGGGGTTGGGTGGGAGCAGTACTTC. Translation: CASSYETGVGWEQYF.

There are a few counts of this clonotype. This chain uses TRBV3-1 with TRBJ2-6, with 7 bases lining up with TRBD1. V gave up 4 bases and J gave up 4 bases; unmatched junction bases: 10. Germline lookup yields CDR1 LGHDT and CDR2 YNNKEL (reference sequence). The CDR3 covers 17 residues. CDR3 coding DNA: TGTGCCAGCAGCCCGACAGGGTCCACCTCGGGGGCCAACGTCCTGACTTTC. Translating gives CASSPTGSTSGANVLTF.

This clonotype was counted only a few times. The chain carries TRBV27 and TRBJ1-2; D not resolved. The CDR3 contains 14 residues. Trimming took 6 bases from V and 6 from J, leaving 17 bases between them. Germline V gene data show CDR1 as MNHEY and CDR2 as SMNVEV (reference sequence). This CDR3 is CASSQIGGVHGYTF. In DNA, the CDR3 is TGTGCCAGCAGCCAAATCGGTGGGGTCCATGGCTACACCTTC.

This clonotype was counted a few times. The chain combines TRBV5-1 with TRBJ2-3; 7 bases match TRBD1. V was pared by 3 bases and J by 4 bases, with 5 bases of the junction left unmatched. This CDR3 comprises 14 residues. CDR1 and CDR2 (germline): SGHRS, YFSETQ. The CDR3 here is CASSYLTGADTQYF. The CDR3 nucleotides read TGCGCCAGCAGCTACCTAACAGGGGCAGATACGCAGTATTTT.

This clonotype was found many times. The chain is built from TRBV29-1 and TRBJ2-2; D assignment may be TRBD1 or TRBD2 (5 bases each). The V gene's germline CDR1 is SQVTM and CDR2 ANQGSEA. The ends were cut back, 7 bases at V and 0 bases at J, with 12 bases in the middle. The CDR3 has 14 residues. The DNA of the CDR3 is TGCAGCGCCCGGTGGGGGACGAACACCGGGGAGCTGTTTTTT. As protein: CSARWGTNTGELFF.

This clonotype has just a few counts. The CDR3 loop reads CSAPTDTSGNTIYF. Here the CDR3 DNA reads TGCAGTGCTCCCACCGACACGTCTGGAAACACCATATATTTT. V is TRBV20-1 and J is TRBJ1-3; D is undetermined. Between the trimmed V and J ends, which lost 5 bases and 1 base, there was a span of 12 bases. The CDR3 spans 14 residues. Germline V gene lookup returns CDR1 DFQATT and CDR2 SNEGSKA (reference sequence).

The J gene is TRBJ2-7, the V gene TRBV7-6; 8 nucleotides align to TRBD2. Looked up from germline, CDR1 is SGHVS and CDR2 is FNYEAQ. This CDR3 comprises 15 residues. V was clipped by 3 bases and J by 2 bases; unmatched bases: 6. CDR3 nucleotide sequence: TGTGCCAGCAGCTTCTCCCAGGGACTAGCCTACGAGCAGTACTTC. Translation: CASSFSQGLAYEQYF.

The CDR3 DNA follows: TGCGCCAGCAGCCAAGATCTGGGTTATCAAGACTATGGCTACACCTTC. This gives the protein CASSQDLGYQDYGYTF. The J gene is TRBJ1-2, the V gene TRBV4-3, with unresolved D. This CDR3 spans 16 amino acids. Per germline, CDR1 LGHNA and CDR2 YSLEER. V was pared by 0 bases and J by 3 bases, with 14 bases between.

This rearrangement joins TRBV18 to TRBJ2-4; D may be TRBD1 (6 bases). V was cut by 6 bases and J by 0 bases, with 15 bases left in between. The CDR3 runs 16 residues. Germline CDR1 is KGHSH and CDR2 is LQKENI. The CDR3 loop reads CASSPQGQLAKNIQYF. Written as DNA, the CDR3 is TGTGCCAGCTCGCCTCAGGGACAACTAGCCAAAAACATTCAGTACTTC.

The chain has TRBV6-1 and TRBJ2-1, with 7 bases fitting TRBD2. Germline V gives CDR1 MNHNS, CDR2 SASEGT. Trimming cost V 7 bases and J 7 bases; bases outside gene matches: 10. This CDR3 comprises 14 residues. The CDR3 is CASTPDGGGNEQFF. CDR3 DNA sequence: TGTGCCAGCACTCCCGACGGCGGGGGAAATGAGCAGTTCTTC.

The sample holds many counts of this clonotype. J is TRBJ1-5 and V is TRBV5-8, with unresolved D. The CDR3 is 15 residues long. Per the germline V gene, CDR1 is SGHTS and CDR2 is YDEGEE. V lost 0 bases and J 0 bases, leaving 7 bases between the germline ends. DNA of the CDR3: TGTGCCAGCAGCTTGGGACCCCATAGCAATCAGCCCCAGCATTTT. Its protein product is CASSLGPHSNQPQHF.

This clonotype was found many times. V is TRBV19 and J is TRBJ2-1; D is perhaps TRBD1 (5 bases). Germline assignment: CDR1 LNHDA and CDR2 SQIVND (reference sequence). Trimming removed 0 bases from V and 10 bases from J, with 13 bases in between. The CDR3 totals 14 residues. DNA of the CDR3: TGTGCCAGTAGTATAGATAGGTGGGGCTGGGAGCAGTTCTTC. It encodes CASSIDRWGWEQFF.

The CDR3 loop is CASSLAAKFGSGNTIYF. CDR3 DNA sequence: TGTGCCAGCAGCTTAGCGGCCAAGTTCGGCTCTGGAAACACCATATATTTT. The rearrangement uses TRBV7-9 and TRBJ1-3; no firm D call. V was pared by 0 bases and J by 0 bases, with 12 bases between. CDR3 length: 17 residues. Germline V gene sequence: CDR1 SEHNR, CDR2 FQNEAQ (reference sequence).

This clonotype was recorded many times. The rearrangement links TRBV20-1 to TRBJ1-4; D is unclear. V was trimmed by 0 bases and J by 8 bases, leaving 13 bases between them. The germline CDR1 and CDR2 sequences are DFQATT and SNEGSKA (reference sequence). The length of the CDR3 is 14 residues. The CDR3 is CSARDVISGEKLFF. The CDR3 DNA follows: TGCAGTGCTAGAGATGTGATCTCCGGAGAAAAACTGTTTTTT.

V and J are TRBV19 and TRBJ1-5; D possibly corresponds to TRBD1 (6 bases). CDR1 is LNHDA and CDR2 is SQIVND in the germline V gene (reference sequence). The CDR3 length is 13 residues. V was trimmed by 5 bases and J by 7 bases, leaving 12 bases between them. CDR3: CASSVTGNQPQHF. The CDR3 DNA reads TGTGCCAGTAGTGTCACAGGGAACCAGCCCCAGCATTTT.